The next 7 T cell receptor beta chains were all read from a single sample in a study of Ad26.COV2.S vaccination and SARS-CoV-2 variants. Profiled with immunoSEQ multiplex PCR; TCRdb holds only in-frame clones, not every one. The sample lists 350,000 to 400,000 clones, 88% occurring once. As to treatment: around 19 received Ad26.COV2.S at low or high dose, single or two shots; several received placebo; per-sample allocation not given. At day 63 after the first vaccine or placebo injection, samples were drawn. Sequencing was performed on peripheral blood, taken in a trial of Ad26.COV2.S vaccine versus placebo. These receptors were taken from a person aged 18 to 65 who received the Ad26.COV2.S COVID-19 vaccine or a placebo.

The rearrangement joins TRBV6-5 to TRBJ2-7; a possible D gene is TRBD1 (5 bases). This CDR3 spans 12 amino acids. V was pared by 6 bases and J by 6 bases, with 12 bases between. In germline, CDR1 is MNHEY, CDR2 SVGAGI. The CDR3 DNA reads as TGTGCCAGCAGAGGGGTTTGGGGCGAGCAGTACTTC. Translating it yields CASRGVWGEQYF.

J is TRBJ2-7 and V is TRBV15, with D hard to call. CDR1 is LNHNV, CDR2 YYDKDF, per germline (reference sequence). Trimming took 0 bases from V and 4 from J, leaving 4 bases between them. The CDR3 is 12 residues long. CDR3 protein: CATSRDSYEQYF. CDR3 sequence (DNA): TGTGCCACCAGCAGAGATTCGTACGAGCAGTACTTC.

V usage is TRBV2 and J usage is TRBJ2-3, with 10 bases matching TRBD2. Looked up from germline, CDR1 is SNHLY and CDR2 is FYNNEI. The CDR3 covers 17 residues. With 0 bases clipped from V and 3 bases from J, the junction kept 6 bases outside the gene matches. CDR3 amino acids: CASSEAPAGGDTDTQYF. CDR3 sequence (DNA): TGTGCCAGCAGTGAAGCGCCAGCGGGGGGGGATACAGATACGCAGTATTTT.

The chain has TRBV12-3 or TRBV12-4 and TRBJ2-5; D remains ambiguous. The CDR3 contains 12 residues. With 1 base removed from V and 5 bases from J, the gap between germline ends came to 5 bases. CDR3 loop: CASSLVDETQYF. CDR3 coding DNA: TGTGCCAGCAGTTTAGTCGACGAGACCCAGTACTTC.

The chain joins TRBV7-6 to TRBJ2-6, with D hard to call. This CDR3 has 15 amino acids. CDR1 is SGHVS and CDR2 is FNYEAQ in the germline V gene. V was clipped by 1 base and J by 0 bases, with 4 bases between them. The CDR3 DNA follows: TGTGCCAGCAGCTTAGATAGCTCTGGGGCCAACGTCCTGACTTTC. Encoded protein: CASSLDSSGANVLTF.

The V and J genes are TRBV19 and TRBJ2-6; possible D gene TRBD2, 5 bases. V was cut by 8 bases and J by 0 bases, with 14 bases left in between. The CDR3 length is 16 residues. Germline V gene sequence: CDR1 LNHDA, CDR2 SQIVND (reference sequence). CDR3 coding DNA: TGTGCCAGTTCGATGGAGGTGTCCTCTGGGGCCAACGTCCTGACTTTC. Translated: CASSMEVSSGANVLTF.

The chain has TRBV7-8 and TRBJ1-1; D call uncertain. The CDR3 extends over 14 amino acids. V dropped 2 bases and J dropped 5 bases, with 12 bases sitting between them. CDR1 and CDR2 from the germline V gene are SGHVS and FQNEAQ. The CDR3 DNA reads TGTGCCAGCAGCTTATACGGCGGTTTGACTGAAGCTTTCTTT. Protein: CASSLYGGLTEAFF.